Detailed here is one T cell receptor (beta chain). This clone has a single count. Which antigen it targets is not known. Per-base quality was not reported, and no clone a single base away is much larger than it. The source of the sample is a study of control samples from healthy donors and cancer patients (dated by TCRdb to about 2020). Trimming takes 3 bases from V and 11 bases from J, and the germline ends sit 13 bases apart. Counted from cysteine to phenylalanine, this CDR3 has 12 amino acids. CDR3 DNA only is kept here, 36 bases in frame from base 1. CDR1 LNHDA and CDR2 SQIVND are derived from the germline V gene (reference sequence). Library preparation employed the immunoSEQ multiplex PCR assay. TCRdb carries this immuneACCESS record with in-frame sequences only. Its versions omit some clonotypes, under half of them owing to an unresolved V gene in the studies checked, with the rest unexplained. Recorded for this sample are roughly 120,000 clones; roughly 95% of them occurred a single time. Clones ranked in the top ten supply 3.6% of the sample.

Material for sequencing was blood. The sequence was collected from a man aged 25-40 years in good health. Recombination connected TRBV19 to TRBJ1-1, with a weak D call of TRBD1 (6 bases match). The nucleotide sequence reads as follows: TGTGCCAGTAGTATGACAGGCCTCGACGCTTTCTTT. Translated, it gives CASSMTGLDAFF.